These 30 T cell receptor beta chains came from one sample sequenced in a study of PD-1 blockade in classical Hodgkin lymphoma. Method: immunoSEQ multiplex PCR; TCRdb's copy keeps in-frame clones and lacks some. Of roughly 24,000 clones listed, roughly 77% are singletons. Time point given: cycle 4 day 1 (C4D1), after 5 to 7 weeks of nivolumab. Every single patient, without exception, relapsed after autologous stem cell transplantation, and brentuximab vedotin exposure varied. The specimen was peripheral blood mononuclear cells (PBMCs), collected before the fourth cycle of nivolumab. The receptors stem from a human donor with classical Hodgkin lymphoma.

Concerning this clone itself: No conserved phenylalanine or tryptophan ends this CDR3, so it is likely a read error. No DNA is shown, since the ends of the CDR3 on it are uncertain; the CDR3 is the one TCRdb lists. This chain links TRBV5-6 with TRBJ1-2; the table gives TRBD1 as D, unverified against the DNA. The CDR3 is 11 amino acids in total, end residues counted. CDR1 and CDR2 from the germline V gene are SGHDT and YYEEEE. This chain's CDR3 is CASSFKNGQAG.

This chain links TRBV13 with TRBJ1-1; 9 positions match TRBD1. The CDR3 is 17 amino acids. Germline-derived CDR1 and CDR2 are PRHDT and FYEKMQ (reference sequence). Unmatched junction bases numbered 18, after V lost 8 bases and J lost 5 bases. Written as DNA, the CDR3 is TGTGCCAGCCGCCCCGACCGGGACAGGGCGTGGAGTACTGAAGCTTTCTTT. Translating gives CASRPDRDRAWSTEAFF.

For the CDR3, the DNA is TGTGCCAGCAGCCGGGGTTCCCGGGCCAATGAGCAGTTCTTC. This codes for CASSRGSRANEQFF. J is TRBJ2-1 and V is TRBV14, with D hard to call. The CDR3 is made up of 14 amino acids. The ends were cut back, 4 bases at V and 6 bases at J, with 13 bases in the middle. Germline loops: CDR1 SGHDN, CDR2 FVKESK.

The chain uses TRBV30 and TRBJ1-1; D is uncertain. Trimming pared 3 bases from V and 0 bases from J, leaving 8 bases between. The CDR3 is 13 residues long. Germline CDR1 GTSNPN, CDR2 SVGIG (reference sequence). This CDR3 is CAWSRTLNTEAFF. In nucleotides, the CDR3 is TGTGCCTGGAGCCGGACCTTGAACACTGAAGCTTTCTTT.

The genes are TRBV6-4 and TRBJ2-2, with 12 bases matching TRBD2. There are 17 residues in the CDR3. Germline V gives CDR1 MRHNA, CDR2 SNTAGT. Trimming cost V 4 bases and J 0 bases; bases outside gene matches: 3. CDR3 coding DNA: TGTGCCAGCAGTGTTCTAGCGGGGGGGACGAACACCGGGGAGCTGTTTTTT. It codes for CASSVLAGGTNTGELFF.

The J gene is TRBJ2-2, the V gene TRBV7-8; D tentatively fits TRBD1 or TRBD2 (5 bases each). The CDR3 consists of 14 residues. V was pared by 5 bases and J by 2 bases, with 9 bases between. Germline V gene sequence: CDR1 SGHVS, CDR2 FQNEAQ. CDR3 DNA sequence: TGTGCCAGCAGCCGGGACGTCAACACCGGGGAGCTGTTTTTT. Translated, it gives CASSRDVNTGELFF.

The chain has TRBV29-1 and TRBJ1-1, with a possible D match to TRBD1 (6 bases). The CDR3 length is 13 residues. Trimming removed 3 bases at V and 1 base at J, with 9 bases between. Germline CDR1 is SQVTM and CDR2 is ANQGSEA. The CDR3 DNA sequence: TGCAGCGTTGACCAGGACAGGAACACTGAAGCTTTCTTT. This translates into CSVDQDRNTEAFF.

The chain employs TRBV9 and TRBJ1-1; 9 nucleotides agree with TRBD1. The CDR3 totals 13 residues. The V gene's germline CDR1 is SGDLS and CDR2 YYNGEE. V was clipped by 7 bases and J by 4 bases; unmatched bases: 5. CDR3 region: CASGRQGVTEAFF. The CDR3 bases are TGTGCCAGCGGGCGACAGGGGGTCACTGAAGCTTTCTTT. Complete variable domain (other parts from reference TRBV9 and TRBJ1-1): DSGVTQTPKHLITATGQRVTLRCSPRSGDLSVYWYQQSLDQGLQFLIQYYNGEERAKGNILERFSAQQFPDLHSELNLSSLELGDSALYFCASGRQGVTEAFFGQGTRLTVV.

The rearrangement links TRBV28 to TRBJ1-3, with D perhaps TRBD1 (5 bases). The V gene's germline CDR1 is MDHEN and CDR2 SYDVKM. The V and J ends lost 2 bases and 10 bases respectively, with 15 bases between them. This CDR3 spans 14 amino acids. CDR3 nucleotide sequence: TGTGCCAGCAGTTTAGGTATCAGCGGGGGGACCATATATTTT. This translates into CASSLGISGGTIYF.

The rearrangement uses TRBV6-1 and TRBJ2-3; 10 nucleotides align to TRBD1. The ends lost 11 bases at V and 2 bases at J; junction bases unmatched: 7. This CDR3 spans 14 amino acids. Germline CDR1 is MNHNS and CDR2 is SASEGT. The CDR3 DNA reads TGTGCCGCCCGGGGGACAGGGGACACAGATACGCAGTATTTT. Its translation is CAARGTGDTDTQYF.

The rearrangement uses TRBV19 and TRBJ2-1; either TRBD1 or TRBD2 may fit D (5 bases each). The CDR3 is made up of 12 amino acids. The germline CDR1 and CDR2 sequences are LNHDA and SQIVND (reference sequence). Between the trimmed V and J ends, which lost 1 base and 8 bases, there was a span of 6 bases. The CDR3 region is CASSIGGYEQFF. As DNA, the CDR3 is TGTGCCAGTAGTATAGGGGGGTATGAGCAGTTCTTC. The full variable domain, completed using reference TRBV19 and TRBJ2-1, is DGGITQSPKYLFRKEGQNVTLSCEQNLNHDAMYWYRQDPGQGLRLIYYSQIVNDFQKGDIAEGYSVSREKKESFPLTVTSAQKNPTAFYLCASSIGGYEQFFGPGTRLTVL.

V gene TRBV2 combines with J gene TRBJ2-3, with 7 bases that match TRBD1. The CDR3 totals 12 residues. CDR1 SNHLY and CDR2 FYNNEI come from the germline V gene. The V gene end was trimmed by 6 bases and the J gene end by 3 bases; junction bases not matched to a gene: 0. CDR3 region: CASRGQTDTQYF. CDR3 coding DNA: TGTGCCAGCAGGGGACAGACAGATACGCAGTATTTT.

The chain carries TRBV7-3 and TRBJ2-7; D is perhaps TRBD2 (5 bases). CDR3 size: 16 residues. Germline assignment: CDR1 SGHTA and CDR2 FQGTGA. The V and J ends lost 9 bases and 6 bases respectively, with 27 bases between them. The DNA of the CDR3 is TGTGCCAGTGCTCCTGGCGGGTCGAAAGGATTATCCGAGCAGTACTTC. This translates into CASAPGGSKGLSEQYF.

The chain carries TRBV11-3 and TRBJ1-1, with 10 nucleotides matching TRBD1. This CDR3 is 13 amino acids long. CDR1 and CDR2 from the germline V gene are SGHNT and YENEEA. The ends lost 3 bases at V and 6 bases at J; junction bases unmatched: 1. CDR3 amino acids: CASSLGTGAEAFF. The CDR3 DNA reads TGTGCCAGCAGCTTGGGGACAGGGGCTGAAGCTTTCTTT.

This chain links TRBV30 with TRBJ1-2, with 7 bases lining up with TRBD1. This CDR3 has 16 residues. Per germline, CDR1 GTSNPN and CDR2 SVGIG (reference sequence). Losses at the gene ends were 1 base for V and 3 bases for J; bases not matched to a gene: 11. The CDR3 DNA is TGTGCCTGGAGTGGGACAGGCCGCGAGTGGGACTATGGCTACACCTTC. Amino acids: CAWSGTGREWDYGYTF.

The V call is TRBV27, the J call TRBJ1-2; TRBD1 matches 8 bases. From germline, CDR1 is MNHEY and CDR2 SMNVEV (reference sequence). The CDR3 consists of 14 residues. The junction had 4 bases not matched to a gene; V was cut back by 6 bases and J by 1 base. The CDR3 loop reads CASSQQGGNYGYTF. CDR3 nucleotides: TGTGCCAGCAGCCAACAGGGGGGTAACTATGGCTACACCTTC.

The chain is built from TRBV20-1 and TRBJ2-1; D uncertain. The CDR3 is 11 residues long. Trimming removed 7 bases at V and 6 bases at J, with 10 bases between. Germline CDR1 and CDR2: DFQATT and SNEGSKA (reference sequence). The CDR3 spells CSVAVVNEQFF. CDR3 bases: TGCAGTGTCGCGGTTGTCAATGAGCAGTTCTTC.

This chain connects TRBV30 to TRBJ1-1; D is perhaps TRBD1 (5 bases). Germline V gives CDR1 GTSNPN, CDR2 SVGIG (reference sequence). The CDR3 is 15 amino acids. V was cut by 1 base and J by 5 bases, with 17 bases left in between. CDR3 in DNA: TGTGCCTGGAGTGCCCTAGGTAAGGGGCTGACTGAAGCTTTCTTT. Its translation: CAWSALGKGLTEAFF.

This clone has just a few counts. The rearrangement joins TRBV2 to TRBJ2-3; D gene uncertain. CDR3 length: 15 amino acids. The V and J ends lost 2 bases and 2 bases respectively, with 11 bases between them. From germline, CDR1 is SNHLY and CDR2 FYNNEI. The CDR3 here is CASSEQTALTDTQYF. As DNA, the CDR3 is TGTGCCAGCAGTGAACAAACGGCTCTCACAGATACGCAGTATTTT. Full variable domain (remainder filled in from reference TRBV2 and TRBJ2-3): EPEVTQTPSHQVTQMGQEVILRCVPISNHLYFYWYRQILGQKVEFLVSFYNNEISEKSEIFDDQFSVERPDGSNFTLKIRSTKLEDSAMYFCASSEQTALTDTQYFGPGTRLTVL.

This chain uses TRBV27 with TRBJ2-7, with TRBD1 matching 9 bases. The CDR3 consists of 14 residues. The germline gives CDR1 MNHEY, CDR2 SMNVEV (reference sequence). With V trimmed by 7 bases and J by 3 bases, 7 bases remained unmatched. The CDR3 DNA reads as TGTGCCAGCAACCCGGGACAGGGAAACTACGAGCAGTACTTC. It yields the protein CASNPGQGNYEQYF.

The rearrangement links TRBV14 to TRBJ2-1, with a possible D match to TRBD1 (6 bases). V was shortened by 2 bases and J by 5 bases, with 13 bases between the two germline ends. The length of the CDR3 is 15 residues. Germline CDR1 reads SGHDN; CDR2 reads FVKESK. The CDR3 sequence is CASSQWGQLNNEQFF. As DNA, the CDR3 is TGTGCCAGCAGCCAATGGGGACAACTCAACAATGAGCAGTTCTTC.

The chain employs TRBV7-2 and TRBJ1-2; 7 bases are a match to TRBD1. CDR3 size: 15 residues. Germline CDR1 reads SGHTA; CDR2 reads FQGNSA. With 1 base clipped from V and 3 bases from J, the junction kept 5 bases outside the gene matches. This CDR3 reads CASSLGVDRDYGYTF. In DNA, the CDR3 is TGTGCCAGCAGCTTAGGCGTAGACAGGGACTATGGCTACACCTTC. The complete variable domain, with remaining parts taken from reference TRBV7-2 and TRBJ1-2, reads GAGVSQSPSNKVTEKGKDVELRCDPISGHTALYWYRQSLGQGLEFLIYFQGNSAPDKSGLPSDRFSAERTGGSVSTLTIQRTQQEDSAVYLCASSLGVDRDYGYTFGSGTRLTVV.

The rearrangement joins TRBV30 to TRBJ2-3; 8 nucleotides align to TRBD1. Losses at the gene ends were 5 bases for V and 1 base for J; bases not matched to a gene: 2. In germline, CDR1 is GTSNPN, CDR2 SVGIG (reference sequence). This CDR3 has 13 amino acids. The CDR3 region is CAWDRGRTDTQYF. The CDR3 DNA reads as TGTGCCTGGGACAGGGGCCGCACAGATACGCAGTATTTT.

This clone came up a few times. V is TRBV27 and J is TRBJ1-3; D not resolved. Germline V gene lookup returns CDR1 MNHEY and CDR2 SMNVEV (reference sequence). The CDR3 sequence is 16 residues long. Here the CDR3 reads CGSAGGHWASGNTIYF. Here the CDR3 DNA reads TGTGGATCAGCAGGAGGCCACTGGGCCTCTGGAAACACCATATATTTT.

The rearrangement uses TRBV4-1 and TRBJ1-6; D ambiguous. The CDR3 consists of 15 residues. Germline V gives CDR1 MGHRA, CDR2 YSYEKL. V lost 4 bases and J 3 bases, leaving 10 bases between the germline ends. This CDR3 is CASSPPGYYNSPLHF. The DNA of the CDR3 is TGCGCCAGCAGCCCCCCGGGGTACTATAATTCACCCCTCCACTTT.

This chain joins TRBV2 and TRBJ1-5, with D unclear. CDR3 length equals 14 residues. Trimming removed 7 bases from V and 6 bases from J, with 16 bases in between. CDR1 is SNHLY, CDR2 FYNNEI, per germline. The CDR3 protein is CASTETGKGQPQHF. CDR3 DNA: TGTGCCAGCACCGAGACGGGGAAAGGTCAGCCCCAGCATTTT.

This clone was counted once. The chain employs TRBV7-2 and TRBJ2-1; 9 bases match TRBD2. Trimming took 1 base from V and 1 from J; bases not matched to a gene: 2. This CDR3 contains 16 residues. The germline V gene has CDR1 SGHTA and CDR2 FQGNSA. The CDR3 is CASSLGAGGSYNEQFF. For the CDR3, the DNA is TGTGCCAGCAGCTTAGGAGCGGGAGGTTCCTACAATGAGCAGTTCTTC.

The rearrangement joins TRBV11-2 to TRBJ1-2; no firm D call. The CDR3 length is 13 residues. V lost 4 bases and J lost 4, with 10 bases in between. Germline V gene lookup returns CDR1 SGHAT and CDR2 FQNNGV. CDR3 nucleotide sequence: TGTGCCAGCAGCTCGGGATGGGGCTATGGCTACACCTTC. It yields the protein CASSSGWGYGYTF. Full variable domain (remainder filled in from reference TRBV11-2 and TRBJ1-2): EAGVAQSPRYKIIEKRQSVAFWCNPISGHATLYWYQQILGQGPKLLIQFQNNGVVDDSQLPKDRFSAERLKGVDSTLKIQPAKLEDSAVYLCASSSGWGYGYTFGSGTRLTVV.

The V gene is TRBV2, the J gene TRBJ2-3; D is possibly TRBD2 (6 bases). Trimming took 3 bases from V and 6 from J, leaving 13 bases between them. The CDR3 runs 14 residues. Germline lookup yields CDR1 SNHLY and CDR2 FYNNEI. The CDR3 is CASSDPREPDTQYF. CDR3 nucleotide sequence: TGTGCCAGCAGTGACCCCCGGGAGCCCGATACGCAGTATTTT. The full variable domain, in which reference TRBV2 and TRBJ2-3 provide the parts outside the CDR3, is EPEVTQTPSHQVTQMGQEVILRCVPISNHLYFYWYRQILGQKVEFLVSFYNNEISEKSEIFDDQFSVERPDGSNFTLKIRSTKLEDSAMYFCASSDPREPDTQYFGPGTRLTVL.

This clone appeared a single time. The CDR3 reads CASSSVAGAVDTQYF. DNA of the CDR3: TGCGCCAGCAGCTCCGTAGCGGGAGCGGTAGATACGCAGTATTTT. V and J are TRBV5-1 and TRBJ2-3; 9 positions match TRBD2. The junction had 7 bases not matched to a gene; V was cut back by 3 bases and J by 5 bases. CDR3 length: 15 residues. Germline CDR1 and CDR2: SGHRS and YFSETQ.